Each of the 13 T cell receptor beta chains below was sequenced from the same sample in a study of blood T cell repertoires in COVID-19. Assay used: immunoSEQ multiplex PCR; TCRdb lists only in-frame clones, some missing. The sample consists of a few hundred thousand clones, approximately 85% of them appearing once. Sample: peripheral blood. Receptor source: a man aged 18-30 years with active or convalescent COVID-19.

The chain carries TRBV6-2 or TRBV6-3 and TRBJ2-5; 9 nucleotides match TRBD1. V was pared by 6 bases and J by 2 bases, with 4 bases of the junction left unmatched. The CDR3 consists of 14 residues. The germline V gene has CDR1 MNHEY and CDR2 SVGEGT. The CDR3 loop reads CASSPGQGQETQYF. DNA of the CDR3: TGTGCCAGCAGCCCAGGACAGGGGCAAGAGACCCAGTACTTC.

CDR3 protein: CASSETGSGNSPLHF. CDR3 DNA sequence: TGTGCCAGCAGTGAGACAGGGTCGGGGAATTCACCCCTCCACTTT. The chain employs TRBV6-1 and TRBJ1-6, with 7 bases aligning to TRBD1. Germline CDR1 MNHNS, CDR2 SASEGT. The CDR3 is 15 amino acids. With 3 bases clipped from V and 7 bases from J, the junction kept 6 bases outside the gene matches.

The chain carries TRBV3-1 (or the pseudogene TRBV3-2) and TRBJ2-3, with a tentative D call TRBD2 (7 bases). The V and J ends lost 1 base and 2 bases respectively, with 16 bases between them. Looked up from germline, CDR1 is LGHDT and CDR2 is YNNKEL (reference sequence). This CDR3 has 17 residues. This chain's CDR3 is CASSQGSTGGHTDTQYF. For the CDR3, the DNA is TGTGCCAGCAGCCAAGGGAGTACGGGGGGCCACACAGATACGCAGTATTTT.

J is TRBJ2-1 and V is TRBV11-2; D gene unclear. Trimming cost V 5 bases and J 3 bases, with 5 bases left between them. Germline V gene lookup returns CDR1 SGHAT and CDR2 FQNNGV. The CDR3 totals 12 residues. CDR3: CASSPIYNEQFF. CDR3 DNA sequence: TGTGCCAGCAGCCCTATCTACAATGAGCAGTTCTTC.

This clone is a singleton in its sample. The chain uses TRBV14 and TRBJ2-5, with D maybe TRBD1 (5 bases). The V gene lost 4 bases and the J gene lost 5 bases, with 20 bases spanning the gap. The CDR3 covers 16 residues. Germline lookup yields CDR1 SGHDN and CDR2 FVKESK. The CDR3 DNA reads as TGTGCCAGCAGCCCTCCCATAAGGGGCGGTGTGGAGACCCAGTACTTC. Its protein product is CASSPPIRGGVETQYF.

Turning to this clone: A single base separates this from a much larger clone, so it may be a read error. This CDR3 is also generated by other DNA sequences in the sample. The chain employs TRBV7-8 and TRBJ1-5, with D perhaps TRBD1 (6 bases). The V and J ends lost 1 base and 0 bases respectively, with 7 bases between them. The CDR3 length is 15 residues. Per germline, CDR1 SGHVS and CDR2 FQNEAQ. The CDR3 region has the DNA TGTGCCAGCAGCTTAGACAGGGTTAGCAATCAGCCCCAGCATTTT. It specifies CASSLDRVSNQPQHF.

The genes are TRBV9 and TRBJ2-5; 11 bases agree with TRBD2. V dropped 3 bases and J dropped 5; count of bases not matched to a gene: 12. In germline, CDR1 is SGDLS, CDR2 YYNGEE. This CDR3 contains 17 residues. This CDR3 is CASSAASGGPDWETQYF. The DNA for the CDR3 is TGTGCCAGCAGCGCTGCTAGCGGGGGGCCCGATTGGGAGACCCAGTACTTC.

The rearrangement uses TRBV29-1 and TRBJ1-3; 12 positions match TRBD1. The CDR3 has 15 amino acids. J lost 4 bases, V lost 6 bases, and 7 bases had no gene match. CDR1 is SQVTM, CDR2 ANQGSEA, per germline. This chain's CDR3 is CSVGTGGSAGNTIYF. The CDR3 DNA reads as TGCAGCGTGGGGACAGGGGGCAGCGCGGGAAACACCATATATTTT. The whole variable domain, filled in from reference TRBV29-1 and TRBJ1-3, reads SAVISQKPSRDICQRGTSLTIQCQVDSQVTMMFWYRQQPGQSLTLIATANQGSEATYESGFVIDKFPISRPNLTFSTLTVSNMSPEDSSIYLCSVGTGGSAGNTIYFGEGSWLTVV.

In this sample, this clone turned up once. This rearrangement joins TRBV4-2 to TRBJ2-4; D perhaps matches TRBD1 (6 bases). CDR1 is LGHNA, CDR2 YNFKEQ, per germline. The CDR3 has 15 amino acids. The ends were cut back, 0 bases at V and 13 bases at J, with 19 bases in the middle. CDR3 in DNA: TGTGCCAGCAGCCAAGATAATTCTCGGCAGGGGTTACAGTACTTC. Amino acid sequence: CASSQDNSRQGLQYF.

The gene calls are TRBV18 and TRBJ2-5; 8 nucleotides align to TRBD1. The V segment lost 3 bases and the J segment 6 bases; nucleotides outside the gene matches: 9. Germline assignment: CDR1 KGHSH and CDR2 LQKENI. The CDR3 length is 15 residues. The CDR3, as DNA: TGTGCCAGCTCACCTCCGACAGGGGACCCAAAGACCCAGTACTTC. Translated, it gives CASSPPTGDPKTQYF.

The rearrangement joins TRBV27 to TRBJ1-2, with D maybe TRBD1 (5 bases). The CDR3 spans 14 residues. V shed 2 bases and J shed 4 bases, with 11 bases lying between them. Germline CDR1 reads MNHEY; CDR2 reads SMNVEV (reference sequence). In DNA form, the CDR3 reads TGTGCCAGCAGTTTAGCGGGGGTGGGCTATGGCTACACCTTC. It translates to CASSLAGVGYGYTF.

The chain employs TRBV23-1 and TRBJ2-2; D is perhaps TRBD1 (5 bases). Being an ORF, TRBV23-1 has a function that is uncertain. This CDR3 contains 17 residues. V lost 4 bases and J 0 bases, leaving 15 bases between the germline ends. The CDR3 coding sequence is TGCGCCAGCAGTCTGCGACAGAATAATGCGAACACCGGGGAGCTGTTTTTT. Its translation is CASSLRQNNANTGELFF.

This chain joins TRBV27 and TRBJ1-5, with 9 nucleotides matching TRBD1. Germline V gene lookup returns CDR1 MNHEY and CDR2 SMNVEV (reference sequence). The CDR3 sequence is 17 residues long. The junction had 12 bases not matched to a gene; V was cut back by 5 bases and J by 4 bases. This CDR3 reads CASSASLQGALNQPQHF. CDR3 bases: TGTGCCAGCAGTGCCTCCCTACAGGGGGCATTGAATCAGCCCCAGCATTTT.